The entry below describes one T cell receptor (beta chain). CDR1 and CDR2 from the germline V gene are MDHEN and SYDVKM. V was clipped by 5 bases and J by 3 bases; unmatched bases: 3. The CDR3 extends over 14 amino acids. The TCR alpha and TCR beta cDNA libraries, bearing sample barcodes and UMIs, were generated by 5'RACE using constant-segment primers. MiXCR was run by TCRdb on the 5' RACE reads, yielding one entry per CDR3 protein. There are over 350,000 distinct CDR3 sequences in the sample; about 15% occur only once, and roughly 21% lies in the top ten. This specimen comes from a study of T-cell memory formation after mild COVID-19.

This receptor was taken from a man aged 18 to 29 who had mild COVID-19 (a few samples of this study predate the infection). Cell type and time point are not known. Sequenced material: PBMCs or a T cell subset sorted from them (not recorded which). The gene calls are TRBV28 and TRBJ1-2; 10 nucleotides match TRBD1. CDR3 region: CASSPTGGDYGYTF. The CDR3 nucleotides are TGTGCCAGCAGTCCGACAGGGGGCGACTATGGCTACACCTTC.